The clone carrying this T cell receptor (beta chain) was seen many times. The source of the sample is a study of T cells in Graves' hyperthyroidism and ophthalmopathy. CDR3 length: 14 amino acids. The V segment lost 6 bases and the J segment 4 bases; nucleotides outside the gene matches: 5. CDR1 and CDR2 from the germline V gene are MNHNS and SASEGT. Amplified TCR beta CDR3 regions derived from RNA transcripts. The primer set for the first-round RT-PCR of the TCR CDR3 was HTBI. TCRdb redid the calling of the multiplex PCR reads with MiXCR, one entry per CDR3 protein. The sample carries fewer than 350,000 distinct CDR3 sequences, more than 10% recorded once. In making diagnoses, clinical symptoms, serum thyroxine and TRAb, thyroid ultrasound and orbital computed tomography were all used.

The clonotype originates from a woman in her twenties or thirties with Graves' hyperthyroidism that later progressed to Graves' ophthalmopathy. The sample was blood. The chain couples TRBV6-1 to TRBJ2-3; TRBD1 matches at 9 bases. This CDR3 is CASRGQGGADTQYF. The CDR3 coding sequence is TGTGCCAGCAGGGGACAGGGTGGGGCAGATACGCAGTATTTT.